This T cell receptor (beta chain) appears in the sequencing data of a study of blood T cell repertoires in COVID-19. Looking at the study overall: Both acute and convalescent COVID-19 samples were obtained from the United States, Italy and Spain. PBMCs, B-cell-depleted T cells, or T cells were the source of the cDNA or gDNA that made up the material.

Data came from immunoSEQ multiplex PCR; TCRdb stores just in-frame clones and leaves some out. The repertoire holds about 310,000 clones, with around nine tenths as singletons. The CDR3 loop spans 12 amino acids. V lost 3 bases and J lost 3, with 5 bases in between. From germline, CDR1 is KGHSH and CDR2 LQKENI. This chain links TRBV18 with TRBJ1-1, with D uncertain. The sample taken for sequencing was peripheral blood. The receptor was derived from a man aged 50-60 years with active or convalescent COVID-19. This CDR3 reads CASSPRHTEAFF. CDR3 DNA sequence: TGTGCCAGCTCACCGAGGCACACTGAAGCTTTCTTT.